This is a list of T cell receptor beta chains from one sample in a study of T cell changes during pregnancy in multiple sclerosis. TCRdb keeps only in-frame clones here, not all; method: immunoSEQ multiplex PCR. This table has 20,000 to 25,000 clones, less than 90% appearing once. Sequences were derived from CD8+ T cells from peripheral blood mononuclear cells, sampled after pregnancy. Every receptor here comes from a female donor with multiple sclerosis, enrolled in a pregnancy study. Each CDR3 is given with its conserved first and last residue. Each record gives: clone size, D gene, V gene, J gene, CDR3 protein, CDR3 DNA. The D gene is left open where the match is weak. Some rows mark clone size as missing; the rest say once, few, many or name a class of expanded clone.

abundance: -
d_gene: -
v_gene: TRBV7-2
j_gene: TRBJ1-3
CDR3aa: CASSQGNTIYF
CDR3nt: TGTGCCAGCAGCCAAGGAAACACCATATATTTT

abundance: -
d_gene: TRBD1
v_gene: TRBV27
j_gene: TRBJ1-1
CDR3aa: CASSLAAVAGGTEAFF
CDR3nt: TGTGCCAGCAGTTTAGCGGCAGTCGCAGGGGGCACTGAAGCTTTCTTT

abundance: -
d_gene: TRBD2
v_gene: TRBV7-9
j_gene: TRBJ2-7
CDR3aa: CASSPGTSGYEQYF
CDR3nt: TGTGCCAGCAGCCCCGGGACTAGCGGCTACGAGCAGTACTTC

abundance: -
d_gene: TRBD2
v_gene: TRBV5-1
j_gene: TRBJ2-7
CDR3aa: CASSDHRIAGGEQYF
CDR3nt: TGCGCCAGCAGCGACCATCGGATAGCGGGAGGCGAGCAGTACTTC

abundance: -
d_gene: TRBD1
v_gene: TRBV9
j_gene: TRBJ1-4
CDR3aa: CASSAGQGLFEKLFF
CDR3nt: TGTGCCAGCAGCGCGGGACAGGGGCTTTTTGAAAAACTGTTTTTT

abundance: -
d_gene: TRBD2
v_gene: TRBV6-4
j_gene: TRBJ2-1
CDR3aa: CASSQGLAGHNEQFF
CDR3nt: TGTGCCAGCAGCCAAGGACTAGCGGGGCACAATGAGCAGTTCTTC

abundance: once
d_gene: TRBD1
v_gene: TRBV4-2
j_gene: TRBJ1-5
CDR3aa: CASSQDYWTGGTNQPQHF
CDR3nt: TGTGCCAGCAGCCAAGATTATTGGACAGGGGGAACGAATCAGCCCCAGCATTTT

abundance: -
d_gene: -
v_gene: TRBV16
j_gene: TRBJ2-2
CDR3aa: CASSQSYSRELFF
CDR3nt: TGTGCCAGCAGCCAATCTTACAGCAGGGAGCTGTTTTTT

abundance: -
d_gene: -
v_gene: TRBV19
j_gene: TRBJ2-7
CDR3aa: CASSIKEGAGGNEQYF
CDR3nt: TGTGCCAGTAGTATAAAGGAGGGCGCTGGAGGGAACGAGCAGTACTTC

abundance: -
d_gene: TRBD2
v_gene: TRBV29-1
j_gene: TRBJ2-3
CDR3aa: CSAREAGEVDTQYF
CDR3nt: TGCAGCGCCCGGGAAGCGGGAGAAGTGGATACGCAGTATTTT

abundance: -
d_gene: TRBD1
v_gene: TRBV6-5
j_gene: TRBJ1-5
CDR3aa: CASGQGAGGIQPQHF
CDR3nt: TGTGCCAGCGGACAGGGAGCGGGAGGAATTCAGCCCCAGCATTTT

abundance: -
d_gene: TRBD2
v_gene: TRBV19
j_gene: TRBJ2-5
CDR3aa: CASRKREYSGETQYF
CDR3nt: TGTGCCAGTAGGAAGCGGGAGTACTCAGGAGAGACCCAGTACTTC

abundance: -
d_gene: TRBD2
v_gene: TRBV29-1
j_gene: TRBJ2-7
CDR3aa: CSVRTSGTSYEQYF
CDR3nt: TGCAGCGTCCGGACTAGCGGCACCTCCTACGAGCAGTACTTC

abundance: -
d_gene: -
v_gene: TRBV6-6
j_gene: TRBJ2-2
CDR3aa: CASRDSLTITGELFF
CDR3nt: TGTGCCAGCCGTGACTCCCTAACCATTACCGGGGAGCTGTTTTTT

abundance: -
d_gene: TRBD1
v_gene: TRBV6-5
j_gene: TRBJ1-5
CDR3aa: CASSPSDRDDQPQHF
CDR3nt: TGTGCCAGCAGTCCCTCGGACAGGGATGATCAGCCCCAGCATTTT

abundance: -
d_gene: -
v_gene: TRBV7-3
j_gene: TRBJ2-3
CDR3aa: CASSLGASRTDTQYF
CDR3nt: TGTGCCAGCAGCCTTGGGGCGAGCCGCACAGATACGCAGTATTTT

abundance: once
d_gene: TRBD2
v_gene: TRBV5-6
j_gene: TRBJ2-1
CDR3aa: CASSPGTSGYNEQFF
CDR3nt: TGTGCCAGCAGCCCTGGGACTAGCGGCTACAATGAGCAGTTCTTC

abundance: -
d_gene: -
v_gene: TRBV6-1
j_gene: TRBJ2-7
CDR3aa: CASSEAVTYEQYF
CDR3nt: TGTGCCAGCAGTGAAGCGGTCACTTACGAGCAGTACTTC

abundance: once
d_gene: -
v_gene: TRBV6-5
j_gene: TRBJ1-5
CDR3aa: CASSYSAGSNQPQHF
CDR3nt: TGTGCCAGCAGTTACTCCGCAGGCAGCAATCAGCCCCAGCATTTT

abundance: -
d_gene: TRBD2
v_gene: TRBV2
j_gene: TRBJ2-1
CDR3aa: CASLGGRGTYNEQFF
CDR3nt: TGTGCCAGCCTGGGCGGGAGGGGTACCTACAATGAGCAGTTCTTC

abundance: -
d_gene: TRBD1
v_gene: TRBV6-5
j_gene: TRBJ1-2
CDR3aa: CASNHDRVHGYTF
CDR3nt: TGTGCCAGCAATCACGACAGGGTCCATGGCTACACCTTC

abundance: medium-sized
d_gene: -
v_gene: TRBV2
j_gene: TRBJ1-1
CDR3aa: CASRTDFRNTEAFF
CDR3nt: TGTGCCAGCAGAACAGATTTCCGGAACACTGAAGCTTTCTTT

abundance: -
d_gene: TRBD1
v_gene: TRBV28
j_gene: TRBJ1-5
CDR3aa: CARIRDRATRNNQPQHF
CDR3nt: TGTGCCAGAATCCGGGACAGGGCTACCAGAAATAATCAGCCCCAGCATTTT

abundance: -
d_gene: -
v_gene: TRBV11-2
j_gene: TRBJ1-2
CDR3aa: CASVGPGKNYGYTF
CDR3nt: TGTGCCAGCGTGGGGCCAGGAAAAAACTATGGCTACACCTTC

abundance: medium-sized
d_gene: TRBD2
v_gene: TRBV4-1
j_gene: TRBJ2-1
CDR3aa: CASSQEVSGRRGNEQFF
CDR3nt: TGCGCCAGCAGCCAAGAGGTTAGCGGGAGGAGGGGCAATGAGCAGTTCTTC

abundance: -
d_gene: TRBD1
v_gene: TRBV19
j_gene: TRBJ1-5
CDR3aa: CASSIATGGGQPQHF
CDR3nt: TGTGCCAGTAGTATAGCGACAGGGGGTGGTCAGCCCCAGCATTTT

abundance: -
d_gene: -
v_gene: TRBV5-4
j_gene: TRBJ2-7
CDR3aa: CASSSGTYEQYF
CDR3nt: TGTGCCAGCAGTTCCGGGACTTACGAGCAGTACTTC

abundance: -
d_gene: -
v_gene: TRBV21-1
j_gene: TRBJ2-4
CDR3aa: CASSKTYETGKDKNIQYF
CDR3nt: TGTGCCAGCAGCAAAACATACGAGACAGGGAAGGACAAAAACATTCAGTACTTC

abundance: -
d_gene: TRBD2
v_gene: TRBV6-1
j_gene: TRBJ2-7
CDR3aa: CASSEAFRDYIPSSYEQYF
CDR3nt: TGTGCCAGCAGTGAAGCGTTTCGGGACTACATCCCTTCCTCCTACGAGCAGTACTTC